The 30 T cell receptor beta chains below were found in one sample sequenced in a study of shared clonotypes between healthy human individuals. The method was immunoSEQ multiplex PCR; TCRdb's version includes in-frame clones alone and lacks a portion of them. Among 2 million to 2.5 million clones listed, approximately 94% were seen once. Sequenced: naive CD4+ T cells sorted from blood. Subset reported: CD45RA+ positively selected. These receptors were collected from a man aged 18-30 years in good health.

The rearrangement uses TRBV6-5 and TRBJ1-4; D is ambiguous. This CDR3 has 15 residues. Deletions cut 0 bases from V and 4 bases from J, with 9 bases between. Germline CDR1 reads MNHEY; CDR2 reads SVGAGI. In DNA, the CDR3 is TGTGCCAGCAGTTACTCGACCAGAGTTAATGAAAAACTGTTTTTT. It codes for CASSYSTRVNEKLFF.

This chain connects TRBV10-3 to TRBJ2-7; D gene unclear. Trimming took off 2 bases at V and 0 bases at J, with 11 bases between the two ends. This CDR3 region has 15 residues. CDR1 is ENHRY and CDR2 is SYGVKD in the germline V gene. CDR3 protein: CAISEGTTSSYEQYF. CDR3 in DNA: TGTGCCATCAGTGAGGGCACAACGTCCTCCTACGAGCAGTACTTC.

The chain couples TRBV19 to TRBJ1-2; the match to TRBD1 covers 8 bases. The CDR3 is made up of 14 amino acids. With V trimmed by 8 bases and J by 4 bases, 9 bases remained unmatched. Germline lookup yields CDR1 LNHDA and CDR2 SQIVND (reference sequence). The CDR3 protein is CASAKDRVIYGYTF. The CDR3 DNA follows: TGTGCCAGTGCCAAGGACAGGGTAATCTATGGCTACACCTTC.

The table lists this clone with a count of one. CDR3 bases: TGTGCCAGCAGTTTCTGGCCCCACTACGAGCAGTACTTC. Its protein is CASSFWPHYEQYF. The chain uses TRBV27 and TRBJ2-7; D uncertain. The CDR3 contains 13 residues. Looked up from germline, CDR1 is MNHEY and CDR2 is SMNVEV (reference sequence). With 3 bases removed from V and 3 bases from J, the gap between germline ends came to 9 bases.

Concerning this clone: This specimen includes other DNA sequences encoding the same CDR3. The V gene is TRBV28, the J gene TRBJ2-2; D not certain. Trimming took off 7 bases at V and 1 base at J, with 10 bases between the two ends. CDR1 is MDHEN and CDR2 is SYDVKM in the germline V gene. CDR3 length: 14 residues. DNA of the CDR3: TGTGCCAGCATATCCGGCCAGAACACCGGGGAGCTGTTTTTT. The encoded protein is CASISGQNTGELFF.

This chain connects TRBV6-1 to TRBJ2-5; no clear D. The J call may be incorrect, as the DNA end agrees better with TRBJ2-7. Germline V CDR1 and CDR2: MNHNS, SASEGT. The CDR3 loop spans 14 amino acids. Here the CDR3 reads CASSEEGRTNEQYF. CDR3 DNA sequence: TGTGCCAGCAGTGAAGAAGGCAGGACCAACGAGCAGTACTTC.

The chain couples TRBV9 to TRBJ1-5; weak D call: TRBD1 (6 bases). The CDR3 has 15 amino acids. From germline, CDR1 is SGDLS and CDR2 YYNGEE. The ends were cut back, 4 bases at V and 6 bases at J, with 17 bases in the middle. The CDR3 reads CASSPTGYLSQPQHF. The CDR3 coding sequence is TGTGCCAGCAGCCCCACAGGGTACCTTAGTCAGCCCCAGCATTTT.

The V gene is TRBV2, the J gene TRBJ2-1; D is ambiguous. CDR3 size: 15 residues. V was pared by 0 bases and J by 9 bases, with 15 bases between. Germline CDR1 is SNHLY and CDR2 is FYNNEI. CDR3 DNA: TGTGCCAGCAGTGAAGCGCTTCGAGGTATCGGTGAGCAGTTCTTC. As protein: CASSEALRGIGEQFF.

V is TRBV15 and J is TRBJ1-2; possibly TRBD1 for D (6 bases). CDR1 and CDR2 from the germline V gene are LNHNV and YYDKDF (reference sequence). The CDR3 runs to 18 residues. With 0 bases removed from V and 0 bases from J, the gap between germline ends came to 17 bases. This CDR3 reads CATSRDGTTIKANYGYTF. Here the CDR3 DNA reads TGTGCCACCAGCAGAGATGGGACAACAATTAAAGCTAACTATGGCTACACCTTC. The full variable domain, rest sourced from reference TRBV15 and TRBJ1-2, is DAMVIQNPRYQVTQFGKPVTLSCSQTLNHNVMYWYQQKSSQAPKLLFHYYDKDFNNEADTPDNFQSRRPNTSFCFLDIRSPGLGDTAMYLCATSRDGTTIKANYGYTFGSGTRLTVV.

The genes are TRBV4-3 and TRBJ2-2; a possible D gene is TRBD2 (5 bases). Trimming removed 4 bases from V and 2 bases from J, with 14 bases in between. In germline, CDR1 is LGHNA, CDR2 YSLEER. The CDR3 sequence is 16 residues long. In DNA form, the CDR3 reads TGCGCCAGCAGCCTTGCCCCAGCGGTTAACACCGGGGAGCTGTTTTTT. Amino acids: CASSLAPAVNTGELFF.

CDR3: CASSVNRGEKLFF. Here the CDR3 DNA reads TGTGCCAGCAGTGTGAACCGAGGGGAAAAACTGTTTTTT. The chain has TRBV6-4 and TRBJ1-4; D unresolved. V was shortened by 4 bases and J by 8 bases, with 11 bases between the two germline ends. Germline V gene data show CDR1 as MRHNA and CDR2 as SNTAGT. This CDR3 is built from 13 residues.

The CDR3 is CASKVSYTEAFF. The CDR3 nucleotides are TGTGCCAGCAAGGTTTCGTACACTGAAGCTTTCTTT. The chain recombines TRBV6-1 with TRBJ1-1; D not resolved. The CDR3 has 12 residues. With 7 bases removed from V and 3 bases from J, the gap between germline ends came to 9 bases. Germline loops: CDR1 MNHNS, CDR2 SASEGT.

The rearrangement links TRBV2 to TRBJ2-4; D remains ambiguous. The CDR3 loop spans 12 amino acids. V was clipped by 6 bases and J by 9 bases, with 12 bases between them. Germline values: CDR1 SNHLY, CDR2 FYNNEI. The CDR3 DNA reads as TGTGCCAGCAGCGTCGATACGGGCATTCAGTACTTC. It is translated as CASSVDTGIQYF. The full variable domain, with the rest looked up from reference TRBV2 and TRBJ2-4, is EPEVTQTPSHQVTQMGQEVILRCVPISNHLYFYWYRQILGQKVEFLVSFYNNEISEKSEIFDDQFSVERPDGSNFTLKIRSTKLEDSAMYFCASSVDTGIQYFGAGTRLSVL.

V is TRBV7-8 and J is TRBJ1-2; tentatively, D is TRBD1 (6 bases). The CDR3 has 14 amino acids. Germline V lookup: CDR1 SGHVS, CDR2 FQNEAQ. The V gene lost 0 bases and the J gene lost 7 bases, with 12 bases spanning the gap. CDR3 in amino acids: CASSLAGQGFGYTF. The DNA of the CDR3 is TGTGCCAGCAGCTTAGCTGGGCAGGGGTTTGGCTACACCTTC.

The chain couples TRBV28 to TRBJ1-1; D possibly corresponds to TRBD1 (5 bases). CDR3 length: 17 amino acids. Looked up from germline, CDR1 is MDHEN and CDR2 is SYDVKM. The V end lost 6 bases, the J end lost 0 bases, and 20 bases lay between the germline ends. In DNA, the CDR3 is TGTGCCAGCAGCCCCCACGGGGGGGGAGGCATGAACACTGAAGCTTTCTTT. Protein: CASSPHGGGGMNTEAFF.

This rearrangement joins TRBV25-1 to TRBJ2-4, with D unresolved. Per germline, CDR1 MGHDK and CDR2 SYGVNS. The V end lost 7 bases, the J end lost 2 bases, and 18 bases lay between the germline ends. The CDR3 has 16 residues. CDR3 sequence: CASNPPEPVSKNIQYF. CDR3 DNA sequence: TGTGCCAGCAACCCCCCAGAACCAGTGTCCAAAAACATTCAGTACTTC.

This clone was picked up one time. In nucleotides, the CDR3 is TGTGCCAGCAGTTTATTCGGGGCGTTGGGGAATTCACCCCTCCACTTT. This sequence encodes CASSLFGALGNSPLHF. The gene calls are TRBV27 and TRBJ1-6; a possible D gene is TRBD1 (5 bases). This CDR3 contains 16 residues. Germline V gives CDR1 MNHEY, CDR2 SMNVEV (reference sequence). The V end lost 1 base, the J end lost 7 bases, and 14 bases lay between the germline ends.

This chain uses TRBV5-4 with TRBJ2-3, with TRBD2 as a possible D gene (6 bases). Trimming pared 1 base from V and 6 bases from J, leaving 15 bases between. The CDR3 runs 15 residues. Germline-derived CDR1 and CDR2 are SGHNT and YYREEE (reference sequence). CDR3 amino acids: CASSLLGTFSDTQYF. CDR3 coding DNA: TGTGCCAGCAGCTTGTTGGGGACTTTTTCCGATACGCAGTATTTT.

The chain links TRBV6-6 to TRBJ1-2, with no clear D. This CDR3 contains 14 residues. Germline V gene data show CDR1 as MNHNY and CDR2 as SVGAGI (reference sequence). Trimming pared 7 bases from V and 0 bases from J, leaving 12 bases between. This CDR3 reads CASKLQRTNYGYTF. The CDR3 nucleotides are TGTGCCAGCAAACTACAGAGAACTAACTATGGCTACACCTTC.

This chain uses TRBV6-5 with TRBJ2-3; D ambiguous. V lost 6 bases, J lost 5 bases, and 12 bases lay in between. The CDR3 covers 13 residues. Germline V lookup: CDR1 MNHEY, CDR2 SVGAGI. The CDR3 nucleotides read TGTGCCAGCAGACGATTCTCCTTAGATACGCAGTATTTT. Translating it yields CASRRFSLDTQYF.

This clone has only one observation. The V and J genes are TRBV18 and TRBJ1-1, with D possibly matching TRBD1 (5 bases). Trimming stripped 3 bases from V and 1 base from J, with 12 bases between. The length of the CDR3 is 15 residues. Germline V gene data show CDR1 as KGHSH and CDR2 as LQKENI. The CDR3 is CASSPSQGANTEAFF. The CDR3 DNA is TGTGCCAGCTCACCTTCCCAGGGTGCGAACACTGAAGCTTTCTTT.

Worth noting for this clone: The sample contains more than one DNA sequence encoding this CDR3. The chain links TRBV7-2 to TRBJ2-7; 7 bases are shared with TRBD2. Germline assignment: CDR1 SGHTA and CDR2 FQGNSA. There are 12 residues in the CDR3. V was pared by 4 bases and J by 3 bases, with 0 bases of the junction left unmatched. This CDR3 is CASSSSGYEQYF. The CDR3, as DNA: TGTGCCAGCAGCTCTAGCGGCTACGAGCAGTACTTC.

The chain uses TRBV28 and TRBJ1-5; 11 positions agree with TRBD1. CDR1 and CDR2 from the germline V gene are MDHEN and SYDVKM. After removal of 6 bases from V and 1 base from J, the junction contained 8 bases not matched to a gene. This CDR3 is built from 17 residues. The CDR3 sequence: CASRGRTGGHSNQPQHF. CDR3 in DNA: TGTGCCAGCAGAGGAAGGACAGGGGGCCACAGCAATCAGCCCCAGCATTTT.

Written as DNA, the CDR3 is TGTGCCAGCAGTTCCCAAAGGACAGCCTACGAGCAGTACTTC. Translated, it gives CASSSQRTAYEQYF. V usage is TRBV6-5 and J usage is TRBJ2-7; tentatively, D is TRBD1 (6 bases). CDR1 is MNHEY, CDR2 SVGAGI, per germline. V lost 4 bases, J lost 2 bases, and 12 bases lay in between. This CDR3 region has 14 residues.

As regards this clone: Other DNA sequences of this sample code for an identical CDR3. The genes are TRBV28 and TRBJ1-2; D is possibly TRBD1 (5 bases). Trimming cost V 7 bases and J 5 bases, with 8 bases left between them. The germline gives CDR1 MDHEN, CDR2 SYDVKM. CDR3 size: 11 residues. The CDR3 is CASTKGYGYTF. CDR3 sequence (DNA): TGTGCCAGCACAAAGGGGTATGGCTACACCTTC.

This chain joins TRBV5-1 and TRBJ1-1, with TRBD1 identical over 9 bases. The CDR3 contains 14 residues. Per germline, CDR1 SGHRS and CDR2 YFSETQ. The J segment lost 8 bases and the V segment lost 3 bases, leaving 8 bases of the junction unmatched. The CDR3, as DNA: TGCGCCAGCAGCTCACGGGGGACAGGGCTCGAAGCTTTCTTT. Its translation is CASSSRGTGLEAFF.

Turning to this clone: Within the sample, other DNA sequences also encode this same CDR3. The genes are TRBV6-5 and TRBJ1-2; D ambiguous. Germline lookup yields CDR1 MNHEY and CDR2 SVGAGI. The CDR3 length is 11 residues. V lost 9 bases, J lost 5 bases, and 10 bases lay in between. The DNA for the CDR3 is TGTGCCAGTGGAAGAGAGTATGGCTACACCTTC. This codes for CASGREYGYTF.

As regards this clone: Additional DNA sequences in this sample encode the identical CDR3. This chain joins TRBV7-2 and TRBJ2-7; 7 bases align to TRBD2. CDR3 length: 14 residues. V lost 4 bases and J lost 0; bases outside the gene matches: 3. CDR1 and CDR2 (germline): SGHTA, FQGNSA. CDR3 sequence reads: CASSSGGSSYEQYF. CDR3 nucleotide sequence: TGTGCCAGCAGCTCCGGGGGGAGCTCCTACGAGCAGTACTTC. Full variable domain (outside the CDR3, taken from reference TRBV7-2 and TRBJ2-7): GAGVSQSPSNKVTEKGKDVELRCDPISGHTALYWYRQSLGQGLEFLIYFQGNSAPDKSGLPSDRFSAERTGGSVSTLTIQRTQQEDSAVYLCASSSGGSSYEQYFGPGTRLTVT.

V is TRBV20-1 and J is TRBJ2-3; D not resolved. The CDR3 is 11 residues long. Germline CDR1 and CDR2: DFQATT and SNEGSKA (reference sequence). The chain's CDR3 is CRPVSADTQYF. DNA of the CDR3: TGCAGGCCTGTCTCGGCAGATACGCAGTATTTT.

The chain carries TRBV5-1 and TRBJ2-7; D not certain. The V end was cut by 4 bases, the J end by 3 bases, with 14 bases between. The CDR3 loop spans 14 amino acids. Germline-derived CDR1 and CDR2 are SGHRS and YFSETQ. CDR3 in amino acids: CASSPRTDDYEQYF. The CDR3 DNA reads TGCGCCAGCAGCCCCCGGACGGATGACTACGAGCAGTACTTC.